Given below is one T cell receptor (beta chain) in context. What it binds is unknown. The assay was run at survey level. The table came from immunoSEQ multiplex PCR; TCRdb's copy has only in-frame clones and leaves some out. Among roughly 30,000 clones listed, about nine tenths were seen once. Time point: before natalizumab initiation. The sample is drawn from a study of multiple sclerosis patients with progressive multifocal leukoencephalopathy. Study-level information: Controls were natalizumab-treated multiple sclerosis patients who did not develop PML, sampled longitudinally.

The V gene's germline CDR1 is MNHEY and CDR2 SMNVEV (reference sequence). Deletions cut 5 bases from V and 5 bases from J, with 12 bases between. This CDR3 has 13 amino acids. Study-wide results and caveats: PML-onset expanded TRB clones were detectable before and during natalizumab therapy.

This TCR came from a human donor with multiple sclerosis. This sequence joins TRBV27 and TRBJ1-2; D possibly corresponds to TRBD1 (5 bases). Sequenced material: PBMCs. CDR3 coding DNA: TGTGCCAGCAGTGGGACGCAAGAATATGGCTACACCTTC. Encoded protein: CASSGTQEYGYTF.